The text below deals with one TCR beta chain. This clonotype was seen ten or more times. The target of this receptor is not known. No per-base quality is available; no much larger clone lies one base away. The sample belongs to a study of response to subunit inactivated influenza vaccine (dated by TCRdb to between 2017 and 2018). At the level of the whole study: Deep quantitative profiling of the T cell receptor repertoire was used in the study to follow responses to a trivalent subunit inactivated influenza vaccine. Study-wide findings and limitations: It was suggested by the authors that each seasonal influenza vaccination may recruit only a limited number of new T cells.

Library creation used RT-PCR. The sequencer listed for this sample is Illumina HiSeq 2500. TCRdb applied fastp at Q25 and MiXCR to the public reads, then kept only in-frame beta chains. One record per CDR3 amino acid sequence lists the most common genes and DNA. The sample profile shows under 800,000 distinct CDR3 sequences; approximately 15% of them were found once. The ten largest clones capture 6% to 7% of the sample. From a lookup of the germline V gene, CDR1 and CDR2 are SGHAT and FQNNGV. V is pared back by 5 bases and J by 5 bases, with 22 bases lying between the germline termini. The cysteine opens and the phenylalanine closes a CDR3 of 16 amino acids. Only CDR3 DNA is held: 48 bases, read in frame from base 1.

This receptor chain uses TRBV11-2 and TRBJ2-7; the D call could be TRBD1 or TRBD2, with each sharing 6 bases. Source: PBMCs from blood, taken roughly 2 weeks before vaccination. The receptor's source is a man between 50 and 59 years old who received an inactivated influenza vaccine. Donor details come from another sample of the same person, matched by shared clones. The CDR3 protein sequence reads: CASSQPGRQGLHEQYF. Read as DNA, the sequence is TGTGCCAGCAGCCAACCAGGGAGGCAGGGGTTGCACGAGCAGTACTTC. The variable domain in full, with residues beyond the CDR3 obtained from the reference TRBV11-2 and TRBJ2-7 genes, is EAGVAQSPRYKIIEKRQSVAFWCNPISGHATLYWYQQILGQGPKLLIQFQNNGVVDDSQLPKDRFSAERLKGVDSTLKIQPAKLEDSAVYLCASSQPGRQGLHEQYFGPGTRLTVT.